This T cell receptor beta chain is drawn from a study of shared clonotypes between healthy human individuals. Here immunoSEQ multiplex PCR was the method, and the copy in TCRdb shows in-frame clones only, minus some. Among approximately 530,000 clones, 95% to 97% were seen once, and the ten largest hold 0.05% to 0.07%. Findings of the study overall: Naive subsets usually exceeded memory subsets in estimated richness. Among several donors, roughly 5% of naive CD4 clonotypes were found in common. Clonotypes which were not shared had lower generation probabilities than clonotypes that all four donors shared. Clonotype sharing levels among donors were expected to vary with sequencing depth.

Per the germline V gene, CDR1 is KGHSH and CDR2 is LQKENI. The CDR3 is 14 amino acids. J was trimmed by 6 bases and V by 6 bases; bases with no gene match: 5. Worth noting for this clone: Its matching antigen is unknown.

The chain is built from TRBV18 and TRBJ2-7; 13 bases are shared with TRBD2. Sequencing was done on a sample of naive CD4+ T cells sorted from blood. Subset here: CD45RA+ positively selected. The receptor comes from a woman in her twenties or thirties in good health. The CDR3 reads CASSLTSGRSEQYF. CDR3 DNA sequence: TGTGCCAGCTCCCTGACTAGCGGGAGGAGCGAGCAGTACTTC. The whole variable domain, remainder taken from reference TRBV18 and TRBJ2-7, is NAGVMQNPRHLVRRRGQEARLRCSPMKGHSHVYWYRQLPEEGLKFMVYLQKENIIDESGMPKERFSAEFPKEGPSILRIQQVVRGDSAAYFCASSLTSGRSEQYFGPGTRLTVT.